This T cell receptor beta chain was profiled in a study of T cell responses to AZD1222 COVID-19 vaccine. Findings and caveats of the study: Baseline seropositivity occurred in only a handful of AZD1222 recipients. Nearly half of spike-specific TCRs reportedly target variant regions that are unmutated in the B.1.351 and B.1.1.7 variants.

There are a few counts of this clone. Antigen: not known. Sequencing was performed with immunoSEQ multiplex PCR; in TCRdb, only in-frame clones are kept and a portion is missing. The table shows 180,000 or so clones, with around nine tenths occurring only once. V lost 0 bases, J lost 2 bases, and 15 bases lay in between. Germline V gene data show CDR1 as SQVTM and CDR2 as ANQGSEA. The CDR3 runs to 16 residues. Specimen: peripheral blood, collected 28 days after the second AZD1222 dose. V usage is TRBV29-1 and J usage is TRBJ2-3; D remains unclear. The sequence was obtained from an adult who received the AZD1222 COVID-19 vaccine. Here the CDR3 reads CSVEDWQSEATDTQYF. The CDR3 bases are TGCAGCGTTGAAGATTGGCAGTCCGAGGCCACAGATACGCAGTATTTT.